The clone carrying this T cell receptor beta chain was recorded at least ten times. Its antigen is undetermined. The sample is drawn from a study of regulatory T cells in long-lasting Graves disease. General observations from the study: Clonotypes that were public and shared totalled some 2,900 in persistent patients versus roughly 1,000 in new patients. There was favoring of TRBV28, TRBJ1-2 and TRBJ2-5 in persistent disease.

The CDR3 spans 17 residues. Per germline, CDR1 MNHNS and CDR2 SASEGT. Trimming took 9 bases from V and 4 from J, leaving 27 bases between them. Sample time point: persistent/refractory GD, antithyroid drugs over 5 years with positive TRAb. PBMC RNA was the source of the TCR library. Through Arm-PCR of CDR3 regions and iRepertoire HTBI primers, TCR beta libraries were built. TCRdb ran MiXCR on the multiplex PCR reads and lists one entry per CDR3 protein. The sample comprises roughly 500,000 distinct CDR3 sequences, 20% of which are singletons, and less than 9% rests with the top ten. The input for sequencing was peripheral blood mononuclear cells (PBMCs), taken when the disease was refractory, from a patient treated with antithyroid drugs. This sequence joins TRBV6-1 and TRBJ1-1; D is perhaps TRBD1 (5 bases). This TCR derives from a female donor with Graves disease. The CDR3, as DNA: TGTGCCAGACGCTCCGATTACTTCCAGGGTGCGGGCACTGAAGCTTTCTTT. It translates to CARRSDYFQGAGTEAFF.